These 27 T cell receptor beta chains were sequenced from one sample in a study of CD8 T cells in Susac syndrome. RNA amounts of roughly 0.5 to 1 ug underwent reverse transcription with random hexamers. TCRdb reanalysed the immunoSEQ multiplex PCR reads using MiXCR and keeps one entry per CDR3 protein. This table holds roughly 130,000 distinct CDR3 sequences, 90% to 95% found once. Sequenced sample: CD4+ T cells from PBMCs. The origin of the receptors is a human donor in good health.

The chain links TRBV5-1 to TRBJ2-5; D tentatively reads TRBD1 or TRBD2 (5 bases each). This CDR3 contains 15 residues. Per the germline V gene, CDR1 is SGHRS and CDR2 is YFSETQ. V was cut by 4 bases and J by 5 bases, with 18 bases left in between. The CDR3 loop reads CASSQNQGVRETQYF. As DNA, the CDR3 is TGCGCCAGCAGCCAAAATCAGGGAGTTCGGGAGACCCAGTACTTC.

The V call is TRBV28, the J call TRBJ1-3; D is unclear. From germline, CDR1 is MDHEN and CDR2 SYDVKM. This CDR3 has 11 residues. Trimming shortened V by 5 bases and J by 10 bases, and 9 bases separated the two germline ends. The CDR3 nucleotides read TGTGCCAGCAGTACTCCGGGGACCATATATTTT. It translates to CASSTPGTIYF.

The genes are TRBV7-2 and TRBJ2-7; the D is unclear. The CDR3 covers 13 residues. Germline CDR1 and CDR2: SGHTA and FQGNSA. V was trimmed by 8 bases and J by 3 bases, leaving 14 bases between them. Here the CDR3 reads CASSLVDFYEQYF. CDR3 in DNA: TGTGCCAGCTCCTTAGTTGATTTCTACGAGCAGTACTTC.

This sequence joins TRBV6-6 and TRBJ1-5; TRBD1 is a possible D gene (5 bases). Germline-derived CDR1 and CDR2 are MNHNY and SVGAGI (reference sequence). The CDR3 sequence is 15 residues long. V lost 5 bases and J 1 base, leaving 12 bases between the germline ends. The CDR3 DNA reads TGTGCCAGCAGTCCCAGGGTTGCGAGCAATCAGCCCCAGCATTTT. Its translation: CASSPRVASNQPQHF.

This clonotype was observed once. The CDR3 here is CASSLWTGVGDTQYF. CDR3 in DNA: TGTGCCAGCAGCTTATGGACAGGGGTAGGAGATACGCAGTATTTT. The chain employs TRBV7-8 and TRBJ2-3, with 9 bases matching TRBD1. The CDR3 spans 15 residues. CDR1 and CDR2 (germline): SGHVS, FQNEAQ. The trim removed 2 bases at V and 5 bases at J, leaving 5 bases unmatched.

A single count supports this clonotype. The chain links TRBV27 to TRBJ2-7, with 7 bases identical to TRBD1. CDR1 MNHEY and CDR2 SMNVEV come from the germline V gene (reference sequence). This CDR3 has 13 amino acids. Trimming at V came to 2 bases and at J to 6 bases, leaving 4 bases not matched to a gene. The CDR3 is CASSLTPGGEQYF. The CDR3 coding sequence is TGTGCCAGCAGTTTAACCCCAGGGGGCGAGCAGTACTTC.

The chain links TRBV25-1 to TRBJ2-5; perhaps TRBD1 as D (5 bases). V was clipped by 2 bases and J by 5 bases, with 18 bases between them. This CDR3 contains 16 residues. Germline V gene lookup returns CDR1 MGHDK and CDR2 SYGVNS. CDR3 sequence (DNA): TGTGCCAGCAGTGAACGACACAAGGCTAAGGGGGAGACCCAGTACTTC. It specifies CASSERHKAKGETQYF. Supplemented by reference TRBV25-1 and TRBJ2-5, the full variable domain reads EADIYQTPRYLVIGTGKKITLECSQTMGHDKMYWYQQDPGMELHLIHYSYGVNSTEKGDLSSESTVSRIRTEHFPLTLESARPSHTSQYLCASSERHKAKGETQYFGPGTRLLVL.

This chain joins TRBV18 and TRBJ2-3; the D call may be TRBD1 or TRBD2 (6 bases each). Trimming took 6 bases from V and 2 from J, leaving 12 bases between them. The CDR3 totals 14 residues. CDR1 and CDR2 (germline): KGHSH, LQKENI. The CDR3 nucleotides are TGTGCCAGCTCGGCGCGGGACACCACAGATACGCAGTATTTT. This translates into CASSARDTTDTQYF.

The sample holds one count of this clonotype. This chain links TRBV20-1 with TRBJ2-5, with a weak D call TRBD2 (6 bases). The V end was cut by 6 bases, the J end by 0 bases, with 14 bases between. CDR1 and CDR2 (germline): DFQATT, SNEGSKA (reference sequence). The CDR3 is made up of 14 amino acids. This chain's CDR3 is CSAPGLMYQETQYF. Written as DNA, the CDR3 is TGCAGTGCCCCGGGACTCATGTACCAAGAGACCCAGTACTTC.

The chain recombines TRBV4-1 with TRBJ2-1, with 9 bases identical to TRBD1. This CDR3 region has 15 residues. The J segment lost 8 bases and the V segment lost 3 bases, leaving 8 bases of the junction unmatched. From germline, CDR1 is MGHRA and CDR2 YSYEKL. Here the CDR3 reads CASSHRDRDSDEQFF. The CDR3 coding sequence is TGCGCCAGCAGCCACCGGGACAGGGATAGCGATGAGCAGTTCTTC.

This chain joins TRBV5-1 and TRBJ2-1; D might be TRBD1 or TRBD2, each matching 5 bases. V lost 4 bases and J lost 0, with 14 bases in between. This CDR3 has 16 residues. Germline lookup yields CDR1 SGHRS and CDR2 YFSETQ. DNA for the CDR3: TGCGCCAGCAGCCGGGGCGCCCAAAGCTCCTACAATGAGCAGTTCTTC. Its translation is CASSRGAQSSYNEQFF.

The chain combines TRBV11-2 with TRBJ1-2; 7 bases are a match to TRBD1. This CDR3 contains 18 residues. V shed 0 bases, J shed 2 bases, and the junction held 12 bases outside the gene matches. Germline CDR1 is SGHAT and CDR2 is FQNNGV. This CDR3 is CASSLEIGSGQTNYGYTF. The CDR3 region has the DNA TGTGCCAGCAGCTTAGAAATCGGGTCGGGACAGACAAACTATGGCTACACCTTC.

This chain links TRBV11-3 with TRBJ1-1; D is uncertain. There are 13 residues in the CDR3. Germline CDR1 SGHNT, CDR2 YENEEA. V was trimmed by 3 bases and J by 3 bases, leaving 8 bases between them. The CDR3 sequence is CASSFFRDTEAFF. The CDR3 DNA reads as TGTGCCAGCAGCTTTTTCCGTGACACTGAAGCTTTCTTT.

V usage is TRBV5-1 and J usage is TRBJ2-7; D possibly corresponds to TRBD2 (6 bases). The CDR3 extends over 14 amino acids. The germline V gene has CDR1 SGHRS and CDR2 YFSETQ. V lost 3 bases to trimming and J lost 4 bases, with 14 bases between them. In nucleotides, the CDR3 is TGCGCCAGCAGCTCCTCCATGGGAGGTTACGAGCAGTACTTC. This sequence encodes CASSSSMGGYEQYF.

The rearrangement joins TRBV3-1 to TRBJ1-1; D is unresolved. The ends were cut back, 0 bases at V and 5 bases at J, with 10 bases in the middle. This CDR3 region has 14 residues. The germline gives CDR1 LGHDT, CDR2 YNNKEL (reference sequence). CDR3 bases: TGTGCCAGCAGCCAAGAGAGTAGGGTAACTGAAGCTTTCTTT. Translating it yields CASSQESRVTEAFF.

The chain combines TRBV12-3 or TRBV12-4 with TRBJ2-5; TRBD2 aligns across 14 bases. This CDR3 has 16 residues. V trimming: 5 bases; J trimming: 5 bases; junction bases outside the gene matches: 7. CDR3 DNA sequence: TGTGCCAGCAGTCCCGGCCGGACTAGCGGGAGGGAGACCCAGTACTTC. It yields the protein CASSPGRTSGRETQYF.

The chain carries TRBV29-1 and TRBJ2-1; D perhaps matches TRBD1 (6 bases). Trimming left V 3 bases short and J 12 bases short, with 12 bases between. This CDR3 is built from 11 residues. Germline V gene lookup returns CDR1 SQVTM and CDR2 ANQGSEA. CDR3 nucleotide sequence: TGCAGCGTTGATACAGGGATTCGGCAGTTCTTC. Amino acid sequence: CSVDTGIRQFF.

This chain uses TRBV9 with TRBJ1-1; perhaps TRBD1 as D (6 bases). With 3 bases removed from V and 4 bases from J, the gap between germline ends came to 16 bases. Germline V gene lookup returns CDR1 SGDLS and CDR2 YYNGEE. There are 15 residues in the CDR3. CDR3 in DNA: TGTGCCAGCAGCGCCCAGACAGGCCTCGGCACTGAAGCTTTCTTT. Translating it yields CASSAQTGLGTEAFF.

The chain recombines TRBV19 with TRBJ1-1, with 9 bases identical to TRBD1. Germline V gene data show CDR1 as LNHDA and CDR2 as SQIVND (reference sequence). V gave up 7 bases and J gave up 8 bases; unmatched junction bases: 8. The CDR3 extends over 13 amino acids. CDR3 sequence reads: CASKRDRVAEAFF. CDR3 DNA: TGTGCCAGTAAAAGGGACAGGGTTGCGGAAGCTTTCTTT.

This clonotype was seen just once. The rearrangement uses TRBV4-1 and TRBJ2-2, with 10 bases lining up with TRBD2. Losses at the gene ends were 7 bases for V and 4 bases for J; bases not matched to a gene: 3. This CDR3 comprises 14 residues. In germline, CDR1 is MGHRA, CDR2 YSYEKL. Written as DNA, the CDR3 is TGCGCCAGCACCTCTAGCGGGAGCACCGGGGAGCTGTTTTTT. Its protein is CASTSSGSTGELFF.

The chain carries TRBV20-1 and TRBJ2-5; TRBD1 matches 8 bases. Trimming took 3 bases from V and 7 from J; bases not matched to a gene: 7. The CDR3 has 13 residues. CDR1 and CDR2 from the germline V gene are DFQATT and SNEGSKA (reference sequence). CDR3: CSASRTGKGTQYF. The CDR3 DNA reads as TGCAGTGCTAGCCGGACAGGGAAGGGGACCCAGTACTTC.

The V gene is TRBV30, the J gene TRBJ1-1; TRBD1 matches at 8 bases. J lost 8 bases, V lost 5 bases, and 4 bases had no gene match. This CDR3 has 11 amino acids. Germline V gene sequence: CDR1 GTSNPN, CDR2 SVGIG (reference sequence). DNA of the CDR3: TGTGCCTGGGACCGGGACAGGGAAGCTTTCTTT. Protein sequence: CAWDRDREAFF.

The V call is TRBV3-1, the J call TRBJ1-5; tentative D call: TRBD1 (5 bases). Trimming pared 0 bases from V and 8 bases from J, leaving 14 bases between. The V gene's germline CDR1 is LGHDT and CDR2 YNNKEL (reference sequence). This CDR3 spans 15 amino acids. The DNA of the CDR3 is TGTGCCAGCAGCCAAGATAACCGGGGGGTAGAGCCCCAGCATTTT. Protein: CASSQDNRGVEPQHF.

The J gene is TRBJ2-7, the V gene TRBV2; 9 bases line up with TRBD1. In germline, CDR1 is SNHLY, CDR2 FYNNEI. The CDR3 totals 14 residues. V was pared by 6 bases and J by 5 bases, with 8 bases of the junction left unmatched. CDR3 sequence: CASRFNRGLDEQYF. The CDR3 DNA is TGTGCCAGCAGGTTCAACAGGGGGCTGGACGAGCAGTACTTC.

The V and J genes are TRBV6-6 and TRBJ2-4; D is unresolved. Germline assignment: CDR1 MNHNY and CDR2 SVGAGI (reference sequence). The V and J ends lost 0 bases and 9 bases respectively, with 9 bases between them. This CDR3 is 13 amino acids long. CDR3 residues: CASSYSDIGIQYF. In DNA, the CDR3 is TGTGCCAGCAGTTACTCGGATATTGGCATTCAGTACTTC.

This clonotype was seen only a few times. The chain employs TRBV12-3 or TRBV12-4 and TRBJ2-3; no clear D gene. This CDR3 spans 11 amino acids. V was clipped by 2 bases and J by 5 bases, with 2 bases between them. The CDR3 spells CASSLIDTQYF. The CDR3 DNA sequence: TGTGCCAGCAGTTTAATAGATACGCAGTATTTT.

This clonotype was seen just once. V and J are TRBV6-5 and TRBJ2-2; 8 bases align to TRBD1. Germline V gene sequence: CDR1 MNHEY, CDR2 SVGAGI. The trim removed 5 bases at V and 4 bases at J, leaving 3 bases unmatched. This CDR3 region has 14 residues. This chain's CDR3 is CASSRTGSTGELFF. The CDR3 coding sequence is TGTGCCAGCAGTCGGACAGGGAGCACCGGGGAGCTGTTTTTT.